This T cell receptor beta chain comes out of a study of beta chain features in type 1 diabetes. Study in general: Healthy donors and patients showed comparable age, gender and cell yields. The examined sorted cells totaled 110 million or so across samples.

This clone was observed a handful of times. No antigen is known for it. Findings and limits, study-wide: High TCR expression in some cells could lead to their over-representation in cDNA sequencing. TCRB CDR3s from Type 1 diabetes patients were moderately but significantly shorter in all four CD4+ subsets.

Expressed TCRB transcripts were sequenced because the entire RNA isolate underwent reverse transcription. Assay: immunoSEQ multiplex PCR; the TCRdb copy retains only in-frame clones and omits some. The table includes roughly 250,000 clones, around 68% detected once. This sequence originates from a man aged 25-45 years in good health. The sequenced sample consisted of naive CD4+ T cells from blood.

The chain's CDR3 is CAISGQQNMNTEAFF. The CDR3 DNA follows: TGTGCCATCAGTGGACAGCAAAACATGAACACTGAAGCTTTCTTT. The chain combines TRBV10-3 with TRBJ1-1; D possibly corresponds to TRBD1 (5 bases). In germline, CDR1 is ENHRY, CDR2 SYGVKD. The CDR3 spans 15 residues. With 4 bases removed from V and 0 bases from J, the gap between germline ends came to 12 bases.